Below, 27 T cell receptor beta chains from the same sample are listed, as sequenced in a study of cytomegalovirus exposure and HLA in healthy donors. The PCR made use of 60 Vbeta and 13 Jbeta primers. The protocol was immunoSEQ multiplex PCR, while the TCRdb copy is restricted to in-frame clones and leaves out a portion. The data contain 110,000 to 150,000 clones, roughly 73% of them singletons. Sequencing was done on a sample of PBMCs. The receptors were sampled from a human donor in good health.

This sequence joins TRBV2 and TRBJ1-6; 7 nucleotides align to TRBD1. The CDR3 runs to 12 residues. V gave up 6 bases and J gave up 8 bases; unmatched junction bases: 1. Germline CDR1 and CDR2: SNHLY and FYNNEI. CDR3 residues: CASRQGDSPLHF. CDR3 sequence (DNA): TGTGCCAGCAGGCAGGGGGATTCACCCCTCCACTTT.

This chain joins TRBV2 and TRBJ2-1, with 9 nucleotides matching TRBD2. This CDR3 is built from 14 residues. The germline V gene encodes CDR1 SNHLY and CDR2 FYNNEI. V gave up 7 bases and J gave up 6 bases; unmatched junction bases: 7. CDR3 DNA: TGTGCCAGCAATGGCCTAGCGGGGTTCAATGAGCAGTTCTTC. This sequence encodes CASNGLAGFNEQFF. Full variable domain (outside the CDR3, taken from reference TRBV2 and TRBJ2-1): EPEVTQTPSHQVTQMGQEVILRCVPISNHLYFYWYRQILGQKVEFLVSFYNNEISEKSEIFDDQFSVERPDGSNFTLKIRSTKLEDSAMYFCASNGLAGFNEQFFGPGTRLTVL.

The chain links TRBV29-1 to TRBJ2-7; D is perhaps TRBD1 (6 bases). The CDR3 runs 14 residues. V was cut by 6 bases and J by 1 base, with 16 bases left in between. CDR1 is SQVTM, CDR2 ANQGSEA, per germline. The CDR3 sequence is CSVTPRDTSYEQYF. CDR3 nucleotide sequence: TGCAGCGTGACCCCCCGGGACACTTCCTACGAGCAGTACTTC.

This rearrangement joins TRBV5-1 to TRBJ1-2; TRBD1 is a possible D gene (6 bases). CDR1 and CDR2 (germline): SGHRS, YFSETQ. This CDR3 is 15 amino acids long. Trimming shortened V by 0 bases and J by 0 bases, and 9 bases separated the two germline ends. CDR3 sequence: CASSLEGEANYGYTF. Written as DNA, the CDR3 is TGCGCCAGCAGCTTGGAGGGGGAAGCTAACTATGGCTACACCTTC.

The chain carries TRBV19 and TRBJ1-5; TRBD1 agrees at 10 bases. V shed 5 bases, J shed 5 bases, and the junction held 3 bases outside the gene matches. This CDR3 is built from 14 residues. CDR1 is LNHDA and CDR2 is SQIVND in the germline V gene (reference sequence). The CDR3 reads CASSPTGGDQPQHF. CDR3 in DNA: TGTGCCAGTAGTCCGACAGGGGGCGATCAGCCCCAGCATTTT. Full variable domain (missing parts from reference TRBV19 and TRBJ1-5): DGGITQSPKYLFRKEGQNVTLSCEQNLNHDAMYWYRQDPGQGLRLIYYSQIVNDFQKGDIAEGYSVSREKKESFPLTVTSAQKNPTAFYLCASSPTGGDQPQHFGDGTRLSIL.

CDR3 sequence: CASSSGQGTDTQYF. Here the CDR3 DNA reads TGCGCCAGCAGCTCGGGACAGGGAACAGATACGCAGTATTTT. This chain links TRBV5-1 with TRBJ2-3; 9 nucleotides agree with TRBD1. Germline V gene sequence: CDR1 SGHRS, CDR2 YFSETQ. The length of the CDR3 is 14 residues. J lost 3 bases, V lost 3 bases, and 2 bases had no gene match.

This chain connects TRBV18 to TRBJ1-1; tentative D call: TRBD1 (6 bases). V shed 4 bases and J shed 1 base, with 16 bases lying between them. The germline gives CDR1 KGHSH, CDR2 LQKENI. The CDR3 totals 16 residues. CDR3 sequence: CASSRRRGQQNTEAFF. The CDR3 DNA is TGTGCCAGCTCACGACGGCGCGGACAGCAGAACACTGAAGCTTTCTTT.

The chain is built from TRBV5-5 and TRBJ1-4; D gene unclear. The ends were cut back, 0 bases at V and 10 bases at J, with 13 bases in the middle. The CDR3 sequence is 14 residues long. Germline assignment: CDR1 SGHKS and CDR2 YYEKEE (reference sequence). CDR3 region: CASSLAREVGKLFF. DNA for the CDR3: TGTGCCAGCAGCTTGGCGAGGGAAGTCGGAAAACTGTTTTTT.

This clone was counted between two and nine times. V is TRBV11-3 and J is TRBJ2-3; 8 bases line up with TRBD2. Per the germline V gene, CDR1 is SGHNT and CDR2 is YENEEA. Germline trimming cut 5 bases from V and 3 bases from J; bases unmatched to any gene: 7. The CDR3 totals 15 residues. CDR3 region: CASSPAAGVTDTQYF. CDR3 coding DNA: TGTGCCAGCAGCCCGGCAGCGGGAGTAACAGATACGCAGTATTTT.

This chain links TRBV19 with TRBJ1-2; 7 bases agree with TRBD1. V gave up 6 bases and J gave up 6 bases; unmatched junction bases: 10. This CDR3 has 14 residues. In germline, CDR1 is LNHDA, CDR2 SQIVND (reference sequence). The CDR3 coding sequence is TGTGCCAGTAGCACCCTCCGGGACAGCGATGGCTACACCTTC. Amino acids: CASSTLRDSDGYTF. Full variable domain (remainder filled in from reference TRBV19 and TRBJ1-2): DGGITQSPKYLFRKEGQNVTLSCEQNLNHDAMYWYRQDPGQGLRLIYYSQIVNDFQKGDIAEGYSVSREKKESFPLTVTSAQKNPTAFYLCASSTLRDSDGYTFGSGTRLTVV.

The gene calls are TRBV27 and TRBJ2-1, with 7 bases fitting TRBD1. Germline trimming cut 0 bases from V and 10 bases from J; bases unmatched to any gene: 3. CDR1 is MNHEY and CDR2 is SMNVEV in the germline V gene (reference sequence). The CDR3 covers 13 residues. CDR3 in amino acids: CASSLSLGGEQFF. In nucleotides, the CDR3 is TGTGCCAGCAGTTTATCCTTAGGGGGCGAGCAGTTCTTC.

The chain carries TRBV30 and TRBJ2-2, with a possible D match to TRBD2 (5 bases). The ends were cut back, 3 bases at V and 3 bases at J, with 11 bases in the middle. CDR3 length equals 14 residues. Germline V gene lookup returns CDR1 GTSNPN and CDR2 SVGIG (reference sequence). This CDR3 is CAWRRGLDTGELFF. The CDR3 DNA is TGTGCCTGGAGACGAGGGCTCGACACCGGGGAGCTGTTTTTT.

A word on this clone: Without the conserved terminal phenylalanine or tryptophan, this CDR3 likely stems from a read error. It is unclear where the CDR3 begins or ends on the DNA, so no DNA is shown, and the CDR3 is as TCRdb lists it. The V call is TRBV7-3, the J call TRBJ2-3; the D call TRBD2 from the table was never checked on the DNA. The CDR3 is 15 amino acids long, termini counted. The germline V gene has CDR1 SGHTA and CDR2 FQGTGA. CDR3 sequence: CASSPQGAGDTDTQY.

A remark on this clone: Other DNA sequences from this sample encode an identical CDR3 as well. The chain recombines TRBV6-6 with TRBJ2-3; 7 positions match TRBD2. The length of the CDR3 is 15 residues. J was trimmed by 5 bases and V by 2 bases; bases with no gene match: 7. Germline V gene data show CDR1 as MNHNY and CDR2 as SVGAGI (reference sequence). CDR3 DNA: TGTGCCAGCAGTTACCCCGGGACTACGGTAGATACGCAGTATTTT. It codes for CASSYPGTTVDTQYF.

The CDR3 DNA reads as TGCAGTGCTAGCCCGGGTAATGAGCAGTTCTTC. It encodes CSASPGNEQFF. The chain combines TRBV20-1 with TRBJ2-1; D is unresolved. In germline, CDR1 is DFQATT, CDR2 SNEGSKA (reference sequence). This CDR3 is 11 amino acids long. V was cut by 3 bases and J by 7 bases, with 7 bases left in between.

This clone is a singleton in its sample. The CDR3 sequence is CASSYSNAGAQYF. The CDR3 DNA sequence: TGTGCCAGCAGTTACTCCAACGCCGGGGCCCAGTACTTC. This rearrangement joins TRBV6-5 to TRBJ2-5; perhaps TRBD2 as D (5 bases). CDR3 length: 13 residues. V lost 0 bases, J lost 9 bases, and 11 bases lay in between. CDR1 MNHEY and CDR2 SVGAGI come from the germline V gene.

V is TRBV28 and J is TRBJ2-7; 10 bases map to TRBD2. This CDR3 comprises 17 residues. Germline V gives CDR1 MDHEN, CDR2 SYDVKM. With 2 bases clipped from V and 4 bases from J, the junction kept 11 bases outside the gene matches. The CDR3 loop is CASSLNVGASGSYEQYF. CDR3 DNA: TGTGCCAGCAGTTTAAACGTGGGTGCTAGCGGGAGTTACGAGCAGTACTTC.

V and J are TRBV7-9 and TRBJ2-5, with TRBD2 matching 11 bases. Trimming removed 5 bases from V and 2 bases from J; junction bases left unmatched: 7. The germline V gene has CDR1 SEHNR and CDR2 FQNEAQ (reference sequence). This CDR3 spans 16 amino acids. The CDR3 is CASSPIAGGRQETQYF. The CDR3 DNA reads TGTGCCAGCAGCCCTATAGCGGGAGGGCGTCAAGAGACCCAGTACTTC.

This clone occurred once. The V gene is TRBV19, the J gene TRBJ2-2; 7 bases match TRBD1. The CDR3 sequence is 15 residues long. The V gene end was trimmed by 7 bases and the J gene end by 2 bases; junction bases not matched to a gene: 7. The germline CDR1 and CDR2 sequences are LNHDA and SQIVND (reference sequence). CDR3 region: CASIRTGRNTGELFF. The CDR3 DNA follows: TGTGCCAGTATAAGGACAGGTCGAAACACCGGGGAGCTGTTTTTT.

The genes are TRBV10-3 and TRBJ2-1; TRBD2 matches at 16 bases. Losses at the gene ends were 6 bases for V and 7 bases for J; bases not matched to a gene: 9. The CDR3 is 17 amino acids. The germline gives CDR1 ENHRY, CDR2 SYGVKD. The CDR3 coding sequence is TGTGCCATCAGGGGACTAGCGGGAGGGCCGGAAATGAATGAGCAGTTCTTC. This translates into CAIRGLAGGPEMNEQFF.

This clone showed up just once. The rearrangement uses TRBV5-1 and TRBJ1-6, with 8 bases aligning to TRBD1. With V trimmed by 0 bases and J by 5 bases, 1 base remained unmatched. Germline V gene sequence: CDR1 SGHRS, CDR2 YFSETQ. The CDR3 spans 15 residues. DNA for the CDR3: TGCGCCAGCAGCTTGGCACAGGGGGATAATTCACCCCTCCACTTT. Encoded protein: CASSLAQGDNSPLHF.

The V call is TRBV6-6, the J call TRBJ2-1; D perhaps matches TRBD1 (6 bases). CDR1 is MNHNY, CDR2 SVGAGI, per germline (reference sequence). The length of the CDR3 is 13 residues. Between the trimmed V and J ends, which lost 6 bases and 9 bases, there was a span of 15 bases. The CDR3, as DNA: TGTGCCAGCAGCCCAGCCCAAGGGGGTGAGCAGTTCTTC. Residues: CASSPAQGGEQFF.

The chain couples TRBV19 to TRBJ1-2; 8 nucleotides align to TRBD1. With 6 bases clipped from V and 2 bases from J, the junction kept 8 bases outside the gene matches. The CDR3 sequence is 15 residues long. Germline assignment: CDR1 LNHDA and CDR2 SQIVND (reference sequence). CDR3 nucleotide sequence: TGTGCCAGTAGCCCCGGACAGGGACGGAACTATGGCTACACCTTC. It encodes CASSPGQGRNYGYTF. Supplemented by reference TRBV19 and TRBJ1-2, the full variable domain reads DGGITQSPKYLFRKEGQNVTLSCEQNLNHDAMYWYRQDPGQGLRLIYYSQIVNDFQKGDIAEGYSVSREKKESFPLTVTSAQKNPTAFYLCASSPGQGRNYGYTFGSGTRLTVV.

The CDR3 is CASSLGRGGVDGYTF. The CDR3 DNA is TGTGCCAGCAGCTTGGGGCGTGGAGGGGTGGATGGCTACACCTTC. The chain combines TRBV7-8 with TRBJ1-2, with D tentatively TRBD1 (5 bases). Germline V gene lookup returns CDR1 SGHVS and CDR2 FQNEAQ. The V gene lost 3 bases and the J gene lost 6 bases, with 17 bases spanning the gap. This CDR3 spans 15 amino acids.

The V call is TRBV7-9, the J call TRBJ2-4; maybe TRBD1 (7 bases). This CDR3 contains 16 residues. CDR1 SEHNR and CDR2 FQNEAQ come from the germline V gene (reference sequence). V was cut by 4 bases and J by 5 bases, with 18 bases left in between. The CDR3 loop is CASSSPLDREENIQYF. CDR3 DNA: TGTGCCAGCAGCTCTCCCCTAGACAGGGAGGAAAACATTCAGTACTTC.

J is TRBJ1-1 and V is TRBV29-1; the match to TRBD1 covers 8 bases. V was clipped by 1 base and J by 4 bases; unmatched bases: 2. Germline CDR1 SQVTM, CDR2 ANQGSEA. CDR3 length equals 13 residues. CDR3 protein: CSVEAGTGTEAFF. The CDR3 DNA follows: TGCAGCGTTGAAGCCGGGACAGGCACTGAAGCTTTCTTT.

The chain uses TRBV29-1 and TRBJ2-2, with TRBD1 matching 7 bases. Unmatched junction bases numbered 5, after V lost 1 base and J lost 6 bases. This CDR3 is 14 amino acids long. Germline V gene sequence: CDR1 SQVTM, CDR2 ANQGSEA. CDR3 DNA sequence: TGCAGCGTTGAAGGCTCGACAGGGCCCGGGGAGCTGTTTTTT. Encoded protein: CSVEGSTGPGELFF.